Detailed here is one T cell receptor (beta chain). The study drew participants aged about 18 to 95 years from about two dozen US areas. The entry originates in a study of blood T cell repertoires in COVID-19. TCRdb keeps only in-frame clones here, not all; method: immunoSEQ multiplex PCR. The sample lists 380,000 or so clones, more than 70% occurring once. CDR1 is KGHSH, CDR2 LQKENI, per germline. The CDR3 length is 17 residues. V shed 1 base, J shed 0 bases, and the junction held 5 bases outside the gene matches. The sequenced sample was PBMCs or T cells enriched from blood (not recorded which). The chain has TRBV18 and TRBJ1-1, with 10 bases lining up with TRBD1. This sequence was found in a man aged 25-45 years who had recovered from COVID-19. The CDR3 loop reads CASSPRDRGIMNTEAFF. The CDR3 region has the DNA TGTGCCAGCTCACCACGGGACAGGGGAATTATGAACACTGAAGCTTTCTTT.